The 28 T cell receptor beta chains below come from one sample, sequenced in a study of CD8 T cells in ankylosing spondylitis. TCRdb itself ran the 5' RACE reads through MiXCR, one entry per CDR3 protein. The repertoire has some 95,000 distinct CDR3 sequences, about 9% of them found once; the top ten carry 4.5% to 5.5%. The sequencing input was blood, either unsorted or a sorted T cell fraction (not recorded which). The origin of the receptors is a male donor with ankylosing spondylitis or in good health (not recorded which).

At least ten counts were recorded for this clonotype. The V call is TRBV12-3 or TRBV12-4, the J call TRBJ2-3; 12 nucleotides match TRBD2. The CDR3 totals 16 residues. V shed 6 bases and J 2 bases; nucleotides not matched to a gene: 6. The CDR3 bases are TGTGCCAGCAGACCGACTAGCGGGGGATTCACAGATACGCAGTATTTT. Protein sequence: CASRPTSGGFTDTQYF.

This clonotype was observed at least ten times. The rearrangement joins TRBV18 to TRBJ2-3; D ambiguous. CDR3 size: 16 residues. Looked up from germline, CDR1 is KGHSH and CDR2 is LQKENI. The V gene lost 3 bases and the J gene lost 4 bases, with 17 bases spanning the gap. In nucleotides, the CDR3 is TGTGCCAGCTCACCCCGCCCATCAGCAGGTTCAGATACGCAGTATTTT. Amino acids: CASSPRPSAGSDTQYF.

The rearrangement links TRBV28 to TRBJ2-1; D may be TRBD1 (6 bases). Germline CDR1 is MDHEN and CDR2 is SYDVKM. The CDR3 is 13 residues long. The V gene lost 7 bases and the J gene lost 6 bases, with 13 bases spanning the gap. The DNA of the CDR3 is TGTGCCAGCACCAAACAGGGTCGCAATGAGCAGTTCTTC. Protein sequence: CASTKQGRNEQFF.

This clonotype was picked up many times. V is TRBV9 and J is TRBJ2-3, with 16 bases fitting TRBD2. The CDR3 loop spans 19 amino acids. With V trimmed by 3 bases and J by 5 bases, 12 bases remained unmatched. Germline V CDR1 and CDR2: SGDLS, YYNGEE. The CDR3 bases are TGTGCCAGCAGCGGAACCGGGACTAGCGGGGGGGCCGTGAGAGATACGCAGTATTTT. This translates into CASSGTGTSGGAVRDTQYF.

This clonotype was counted ten times or more. The chain combines TRBV7-3 with TRBJ1-1; D is possibly TRBD1 (5 bases). The germline gives CDR1 SGHTA, CDR2 FQGTGA. The CDR3 contains 14 residues. The V end lost 8 bases, the J end lost 1 base, and 14 bases lay between the germline ends. The CDR3 sequence is CASASEGRNTEAFF. In DNA, the CDR3 is TGTGCCAGCGCCTCCGAGGGGCGGAACACTGAAGCTTTCTTT. The variable domain in full, completed from reference TRBV7-3 and TRBJ1-1, reads GAGVSQTPSNKVTEKGKYVELRCDPISGHTALYWYRQSLGQGPEFLIYFQGTGAADDSGLPNDRFFAVRPEGSVSTLKIQRTERGDSAVYLCASASEGRNTEAFFGQGTRLTVV.

This clonotype was found many times. The chain links TRBV3-1 to TRBJ1-2, with 9 bases lining up with TRBD1. The CDR3 extends over 14 amino acids. CDR1 LGHDT and CDR2 YNNKEL come from the germline V gene (reference sequence). Trimming at V came to 2 bases and at J to 5 bases, leaving 3 bases not matched to a gene. DNA of the CDR3: TGTGCCAGCAGCCAACTAGGACAGGGGTATGGCTACACCTTC. Encoded protein: CASSQLGQGYGYTF.

Of note for this clonotype: A read error is possible here, since a much larger clone lies one base away. The chain is built from TRBV4-1 and TRBJ2-1; weak D call: TRBD2 (7 bases). This CDR3 is 17 amino acids long. Germline lookup yields CDR1 MGHRA and CDR2 YSYEKL. Written as DNA, the CDR3 is TGCGCCAGCATCCAAGGCCTTGGGGGGGGCCGGTACAATGAGCAGTTCTTC. This encodes CASIQGLGGGRYNEQFF.

In its sample, this clonotype was seen many times. This sequence joins TRBV20-1 and TRBJ1-1, with D perhaps TRBD1 (6 bases). Germline loops: CDR1 DFQATT, CDR2 SNEGSKA (reference sequence). V was pared by 5 bases and J by 2 bases, with 18 bases between. This CDR3 region has 15 residues. CDR3 DNA: TGCAGTGCTTTAGGGGGGCGGGGGGTTAACACTGAAGCTTTCTTT. The encoded protein is CSALGGRGVNTEAFF.

This clonotype showed up many times. This chain links TRBV18 with TRBJ2-1, with D tentatively TRBD2 (6 bases). From germline, CDR1 is KGHSH and CDR2 LQKENI. The ends were cut back, 3 bases at V and 6 bases at J, with 9 bases in the middle. The CDR3 runs 13 residues. CDR3 bases: TGTGCCAGCTCACCCGGACTATTCAATGAGCAGTTCTTC. Translating it yields CASSPGLFNEQFF. The full variable domain, rest sourced from reference TRBV18 and TRBJ2-1, is NAGVMQNPRHLVRRRGQEARLRCSPMKGHSHVYWYRQLPEEGLKFMVYLQKENIIDESGMPKERFSAEFPKEGPSILRIQQVVRGDSAAYFCASSPGLFNEQFFGPGTRLTVL.

The chain couples TRBV3-1 to TRBJ2-7, with D possibly matching TRBD1 (5 bases). V was cut by 4 bases and J by 2 bases, with 9 bases left in between. CDR3 length equals 13 residues. Germline CDR1 LGHDT, CDR2 YNNKEL (reference sequence). The CDR3 region is CASSPGHTYEQYF. For the CDR3, the DNA is TGTGCCAGCAGCCCTGGACATACCTACGAGCAGTACTTC.

At least ten counts were recorded for this clonotype. The rearrangement uses TRBV4-1 and TRBJ2-7, with D maybe TRBD1 (5 bases). Trimming pared 2 bases from V and 7 bases from J, leaving 21 bases between. This CDR3 has 16 amino acids. Germline loops: CDR1 MGHRA, CDR2 YSYEKL. Written as DNA, the CDR3 is TGCGCCAGCAGCCAACCCGGGCAGGGCGGATACGGGGAGCAGTACTTC. Amino acid sequence: CASSQPGQGGYGEQYF.

This clonotype was counted at least ten times. The chain joins TRBV5-6 to TRBJ2-7; 8 bases match TRBD1. The CDR3 length is 14 residues. CDR1 is SGHDT and CDR2 is YYEEEE in the germline V gene. V shed 4 bases and J 1 base; nucleotides not matched to a gene: 4. The CDR3 bases are TGTGCCAGCAGCGATGACAGGGGTTCCTACGAGCAGTACTTC. Its protein product is CASSDDRGSYEQYF.

This clonotype was seen repeatedly, ten times or more. V gene TRBV5-5 combines with J gene TRBJ2-2, with unresolved D. Looked up from germline, CDR1 is SGHKS and CDR2 is YYEKEE (reference sequence). Trimming took off 0 bases at V and 0 bases at J, with 15 bases between the two ends. The CDR3 spans 18 residues. CDR3 region: CASSLAGQLTTNTGELFF. The CDR3 coding sequence is TGTGCCAGCAGCTTGGCCGGTCAGTTGACGACGAACACCGGGGAGCTGTTTTTT. The entire variable domain, with the rest obtained from reference TRBV5-5 and TRBJ2-2, is as follows: DAGVTQSPTHLIKTRGQQVTLRCSPISGHKSVSWYQQVLGQGPQFIFQYYEKEERGRGNFPDRFSARQFPNYSSELNVNALLLGDSALYLCASSLAGQLTTNTGELFFGEGSRLTVL.

This clonotype was recorded at least ten times. The rearrangement joins TRBV20-1 to TRBJ2-2, with a possible D match to TRBD2 (5 bases). V lost 4 bases, J lost 1 base, and 13 bases lay in between. The germline CDR1 and CDR2 sequences are DFQATT and SNEGSKA (reference sequence). CDR3 length: 15 residues. CDR3 nucleotide sequence: TGCAGTGCTACATCAGGACTCGAGAACACCGGGGAGCTGTTTTTT. It yields the protein CSATSGLENTGELFF.

This clonotype has ten or more counts. This rearrangement joins TRBV3-1 to TRBJ1-2; 9 bases line up with TRBD1. V lost 4 bases and J lost 3; bases outside the gene matches: 6. The CDR3 is made up of 15 amino acids. Per germline, CDR1 LGHDT and CDR2 YNNKEL (reference sequence). CDR3 sequence: CASSRDREVYYGYTF. As DNA, the CDR3 is TGTGCCAGCAGCCGGGACAGGGAGGTCTACTATGGCTACACCTTC.

This clonotype showed up many times. This chain connects TRBV5-1 to TRBJ2-1, with unresolved D. V lost 0 bases and J lost 0, with 7 bases in between. The length of the CDR3 is 15 residues. Germline V gene data show CDR1 as SGHRS and CDR2 as YFSETQ. This CDR3 is CASSLGHSSYNEQFF. The CDR3 DNA reads as TGCGCCAGCAGCTTGGGTCACAGCTCCTACAATGAGCAGTTCTTC.

Note on this clonotype: A much larger clone lies one base from this, so it may be a read error. This chain links TRBV7-8 with TRBJ2-7, with D hard to call. The germline V and J ends were trimmed by 5 bases and 2 bases, with 4 bases remaining between them. The germline CDR1 and CDR2 sequences are SGHVS and FQNEAQ. CDR3 length: 11 amino acids. For the CDR3, the DNA is TGTGCCAGCAGCGCGACCTACGAGCAGTACTTC. Its protein is CASSATYEQYF.

Note on this clonotype: The germline gene is not matched at one end of the junction; a read error may be the cause. The rearrangement uses TRBV18 and TRBJ2-2; possible D gene TRBD2, 6 bases. Germline CDR1 and CDR2: KGHSH and LQKENI. This CDR3 region has 15 residues. CDR3 DNA: TGTGCCAGCACGCGGGATCTCGCGAACACCCGGGAGCTGTTTTTT. Amino acids: CASTRDLANTRELFF.

This clonotype was seen at least ten times. The rearrangement uses TRBV11-2 and TRBJ2-2; 8 bases fit TRBD1. From germline, CDR1 is SGHAT and CDR2 FQNNGV. With V trimmed by 5 bases and J by 6 bases, 14 bases remained unmatched. The CDR3 has 17 residues. Written as DNA, the CDR3 is TGTGCCAGCAGCCGCGGTGTTACAGGGGGATCCCCCGGGGAGCTGTTTTTT. Translation: CASSRGVTGGSPGELFF.

This clonotype was counted ten times or more. In DNA form, the CDR3 reads TGCAGTGCCCGAGCCGGGACAGGAAAAGGAGTGGGTGAAAAACTGTTTTTT. Its protein is CSARAGTGKGVGEKLFF. The chain joins TRBV20-1 to TRBJ1-4, with 8 positions matching TRBD1. The CDR3 runs to 17 residues. The germline CDR1 and CDR2 sequences are DFQATT and SNEGSKA (reference sequence). Germline trimming cut 6 bases from V and 7 bases from J; bases unmatched to any gene: 19.

This clonotype was seen repeatedly, ten times or more. The chain recombines TRBV12-3 or TRBV12-4 with TRBJ2-7; 11 nucleotides agree with TRBD2. The CDR3 extends over 16 amino acids. V was clipped by 5 bases and J by 3 bases; unmatched bases: 9. CDR3 sequence: CASSILTSGKNYEQYF. The CDR3 DNA sequence: TGTGCCAGCAGTATATTGACTAGCGGGAAAAACTACGAGCAGTACTTC.

This clonotype was detected ten times or more. The J gene is TRBJ2-5, the V gene TRBV14; D not resolved. Germline loops: CDR1 SGHDN, CDR2 FVKESK. CDR3 length: 14 residues. V was shortened by 0 bases and J by 3 bases, with 8 bases between the two germline ends. The CDR3 DNA is TGTGCCAGCAGCCAAGAGGCTTGGGAAGAGACCCAGTACTTC. This encodes CASSQEAWEETQYF.

This clonotype was found many times. The chain recombines TRBV6-1 with TRBJ1-5, with TRBD1 matching 7 bases. J gave up 4 bases and V 7 bases, and 4 bases lay outside the gene matches. This CDR3 is 13 amino acids long. Germline-derived CDR1 and CDR2 are MNHNS and SASEGT. CDR3 region: CASTRGKNQPQHF. CDR3 DNA: TGTGCCAGCACCAGGGGGAAAAATCAGCCCCAGCATTTT.

This clonotype was found many times. The V call is TRBV19, the J call TRBJ2-7; D is uncertain. From germline, CDR1 is LNHDA and CDR2 SQIVND (reference sequence). V was shortened by 5 bases and J by 0 bases, with 11 bases between the two germline ends. This CDR3 region has 14 residues. For the CDR3, the DNA is TGTGCCAGTAGTCGTAGTGGCAACTCCTACGAGCAGTACTTC. Translated, it gives CASSRSGNSYEQYF.

This clonotype was seen at least ten times. The chain combines TRBV5-6 with TRBJ2-1; D is unclear. Germline CDR1 SGHDT, CDR2 YYEEEE. Trimming removed 0 bases at V and 5 bases at J, with 15 bases between. The CDR3 has 16 amino acids. CDR3: CASSLGETGRNNEQFF. The CDR3 DNA reads as TGTGCCAGCAGCTTGGGTGAAACGGGCCGGAACAATGAGCAGTTCTTC. The whole variable domain, remainder taken from reference TRBV5-6 and TRBJ2-1, is DAGVTQSPTHLIKTRGQQVTLRCSPKSGHDTVSWYQQALGQGPQFIFQYYEEEERQRGNFPDRFSGHQFPNYSSELNVNALLLGDSALYLCASSLGETGRNNEQFFGPGTRLTVL.

Ten or more counts support this clonotype. The chain is built from TRBV10-3 and TRBJ2-1, with 9 bases identical to TRBD2. Germline V gene data show CDR1 as ENHRY and CDR2 as SYGVKD. With 0 bases clipped from V and 5 bases from J, the junction kept 8 bases outside the gene matches. This CDR3 comprises 17 residues. The chain's CDR3 is CAISESERLAGNNEQFF. Here the CDR3 DNA reads TGTGCCATCAGTGAGTCAGAACGGCTAGCGGGGAACAATGAGCAGTTCTTC.

This clonotype was found many times. This chain joins TRBV5-6 and TRBJ2-7; TRBD1 matches 9 bases. This CDR3 contains 14 residues. Germline V gives CDR1 SGHDT, CDR2 YYEEEE. Losses at the gene ends were 3 bases for V and 4 bases for J; bases not matched to a gene: 5. The CDR3 DNA reads as TGTGCCAGCAGCTCCGGGACAGGGCGGTACGAGCAGTACTTC. It translates to CASSSGTGRYEQYF.

This clonotype was seen only a few times. The chain joins TRBV12-5 to TRBJ1-1; 7 bases fit TRBD1. The V gene end was trimmed by 1 base and the J gene end by 5 bases; junction bases not matched to a gene: 4. Germline lookup yields CDR1 LGHNT and CDR2 FRNRAP. CDR3 length: 14 residues. DNA of the CDR3: TGTGCTAGTGGTTTGGCGACAGGGCCAACTGAAGCTTTCTTT. Translating gives CASGLATGPTEAFF.